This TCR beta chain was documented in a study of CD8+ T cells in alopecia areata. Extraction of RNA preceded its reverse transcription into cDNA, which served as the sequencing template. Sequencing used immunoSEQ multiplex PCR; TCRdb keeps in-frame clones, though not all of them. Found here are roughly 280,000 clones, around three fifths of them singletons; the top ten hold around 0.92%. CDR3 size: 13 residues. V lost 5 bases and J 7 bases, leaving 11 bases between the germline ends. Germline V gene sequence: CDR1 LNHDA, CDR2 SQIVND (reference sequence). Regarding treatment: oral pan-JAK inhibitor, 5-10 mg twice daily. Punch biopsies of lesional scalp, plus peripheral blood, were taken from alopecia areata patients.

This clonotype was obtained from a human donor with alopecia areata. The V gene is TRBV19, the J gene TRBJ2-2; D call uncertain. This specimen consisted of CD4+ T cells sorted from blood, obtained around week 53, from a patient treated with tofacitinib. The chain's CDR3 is CASSRSDGGELFF. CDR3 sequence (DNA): TGTGCCAGTAGTCGGTCGGACGGCGGGGAGCTGTTTTTT. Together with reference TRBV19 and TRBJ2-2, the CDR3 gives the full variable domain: DGGITQSPKYLFRKEGQNVTLSCEQNLNHDAMYWYRQDPGQGLRLIYYSQIVNDFQKGDIAEGYSVSREKKESFPLTVTSAQKNPTAFYLCASSRSDGGELFFGEGSRLTVL.